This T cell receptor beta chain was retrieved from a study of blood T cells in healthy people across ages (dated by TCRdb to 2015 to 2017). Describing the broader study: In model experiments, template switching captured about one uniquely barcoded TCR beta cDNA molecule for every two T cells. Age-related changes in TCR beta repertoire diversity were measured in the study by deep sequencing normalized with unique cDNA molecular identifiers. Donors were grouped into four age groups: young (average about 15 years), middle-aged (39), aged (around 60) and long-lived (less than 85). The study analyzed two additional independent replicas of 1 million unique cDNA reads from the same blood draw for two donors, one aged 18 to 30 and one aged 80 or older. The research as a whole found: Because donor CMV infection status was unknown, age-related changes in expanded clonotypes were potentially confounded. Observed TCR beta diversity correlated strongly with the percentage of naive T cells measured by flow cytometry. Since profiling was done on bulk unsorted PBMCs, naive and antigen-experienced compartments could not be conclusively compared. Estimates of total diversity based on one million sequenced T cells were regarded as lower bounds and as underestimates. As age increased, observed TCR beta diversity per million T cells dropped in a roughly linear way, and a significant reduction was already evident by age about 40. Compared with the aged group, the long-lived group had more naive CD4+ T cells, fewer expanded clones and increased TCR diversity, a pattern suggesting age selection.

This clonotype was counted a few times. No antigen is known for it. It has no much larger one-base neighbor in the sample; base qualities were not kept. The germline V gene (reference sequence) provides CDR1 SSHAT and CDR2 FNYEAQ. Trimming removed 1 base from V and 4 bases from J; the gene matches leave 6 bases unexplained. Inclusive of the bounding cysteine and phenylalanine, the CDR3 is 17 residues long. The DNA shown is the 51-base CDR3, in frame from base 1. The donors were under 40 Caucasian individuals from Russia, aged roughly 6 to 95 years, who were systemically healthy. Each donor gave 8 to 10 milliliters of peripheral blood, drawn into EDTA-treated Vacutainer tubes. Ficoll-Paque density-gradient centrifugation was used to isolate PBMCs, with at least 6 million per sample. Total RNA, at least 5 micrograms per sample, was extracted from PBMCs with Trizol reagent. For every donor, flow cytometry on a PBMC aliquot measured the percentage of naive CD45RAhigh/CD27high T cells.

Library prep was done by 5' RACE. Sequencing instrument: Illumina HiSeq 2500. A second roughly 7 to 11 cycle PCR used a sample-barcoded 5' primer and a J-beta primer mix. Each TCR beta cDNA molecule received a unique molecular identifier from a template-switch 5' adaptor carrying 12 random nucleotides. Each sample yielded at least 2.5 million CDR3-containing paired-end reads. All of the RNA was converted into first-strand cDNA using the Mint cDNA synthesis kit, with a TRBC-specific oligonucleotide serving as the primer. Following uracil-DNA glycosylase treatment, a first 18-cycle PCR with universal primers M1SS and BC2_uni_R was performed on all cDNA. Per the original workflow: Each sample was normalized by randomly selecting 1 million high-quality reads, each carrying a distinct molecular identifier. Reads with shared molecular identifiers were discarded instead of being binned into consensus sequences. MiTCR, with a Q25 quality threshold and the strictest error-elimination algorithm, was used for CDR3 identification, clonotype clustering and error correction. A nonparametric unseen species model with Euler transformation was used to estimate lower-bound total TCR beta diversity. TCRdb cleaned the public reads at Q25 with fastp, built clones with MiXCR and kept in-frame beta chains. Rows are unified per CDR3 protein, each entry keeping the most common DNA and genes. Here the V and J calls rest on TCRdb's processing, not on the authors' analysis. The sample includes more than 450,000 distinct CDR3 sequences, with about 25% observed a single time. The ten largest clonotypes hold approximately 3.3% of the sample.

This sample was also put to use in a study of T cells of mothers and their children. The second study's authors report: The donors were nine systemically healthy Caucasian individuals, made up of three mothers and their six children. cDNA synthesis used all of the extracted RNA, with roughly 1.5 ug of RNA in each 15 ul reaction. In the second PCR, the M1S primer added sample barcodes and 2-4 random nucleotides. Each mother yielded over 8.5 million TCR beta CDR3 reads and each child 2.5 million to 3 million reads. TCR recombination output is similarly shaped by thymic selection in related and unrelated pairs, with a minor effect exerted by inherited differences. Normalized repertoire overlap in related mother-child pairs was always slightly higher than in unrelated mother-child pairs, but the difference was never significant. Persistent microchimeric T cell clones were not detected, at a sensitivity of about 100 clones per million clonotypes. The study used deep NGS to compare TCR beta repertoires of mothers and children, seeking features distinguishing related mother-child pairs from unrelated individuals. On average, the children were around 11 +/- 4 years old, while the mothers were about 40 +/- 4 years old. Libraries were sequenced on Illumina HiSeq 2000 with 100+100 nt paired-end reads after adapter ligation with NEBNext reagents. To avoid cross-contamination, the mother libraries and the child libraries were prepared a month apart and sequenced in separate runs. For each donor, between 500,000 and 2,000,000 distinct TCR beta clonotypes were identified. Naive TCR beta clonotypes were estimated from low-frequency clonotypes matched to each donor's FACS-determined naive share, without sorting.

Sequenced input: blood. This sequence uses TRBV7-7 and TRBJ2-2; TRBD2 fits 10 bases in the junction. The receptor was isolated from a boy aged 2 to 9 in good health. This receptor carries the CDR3 CASSLGLAGVFTGELFF. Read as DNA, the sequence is TGTGCCAGCAGCTTAGGGCTAGCGGGAGTGTTCACCGGGGAGCTGTTTTTT.